Detailed here is one T cell receptor beta chain. Its antigen is unidentified. PBMCs stemmed from about 9.7 ml fresh peripheral blood. This entry comes from a study of T cells in Graves' hyperthyroidism and ophthalmopathy. Study-level information: Before any treatment, at initial diagnosis, peripheral blood was collected. Broader study findings: Most expanded thyroid clonotypes above 0.001 recurred in blood.

This CDR3 is 14 amino acids long. The trim removed 6 bases at V and 5 bases at J, leaving 8 bases unmatched. The germline V gene has CDR1 MNHNS and CDR2 SASEGT. The TCR beta CDR3 regions underwent amplification using RNA transcripts as the source. Initially, a first-round RT-PCR of the TCR CDR3 employed the HTBI primer set. MiXCR, applied by TCRdb to the multiplex PCR reads, yields one record per CDR3 protein. The sample shows about half a million distinct CDR3 sequences, more than 15% of them seen only once. The J gene is TRBJ2-7, the V gene TRBV6-1, with 9 bases identical to TRBD1. Sequences were obtained from blood. This receptor was obtained from a woman aged 30 to 39 with Graves' ophthalmopathy. CDR3 loop: CASRNRDRVNEQYF. The CDR3 DNA is TGTGCCAGCAGAAACCGGGACAGGGTAAACGAGCAGTACTTC.